Below, one TCR beta chain is given with its context. This clonotype has only one observation. Its antigen has not been determined. No base-level quality is on record; no much larger clone is a single base apart. A read on its own is weak evidence. Peripheral blood CD8+ and CD4+ T cells from healthy donors, Susac syndrome patients and multiple sclerosis patients were profiled by high-throughput TCR beta sequencing. The multiple sclerosis controls were treatment-naive patients who had stable or active relapsing-remitting disease and met the revised McDonald criteria. CD8+ TEMRA cells were enriched by FACS, while bulk CD8+ and CD4+ T cells were purified by magnetic negative isolation. Blood was collected in EDTA tubes and processed within 24 hours, with PBMCs isolated through density gradient centrifugation. PBMCs intended for TCR sequencing were frozen in liquid nitrogen and were later thawed in a 37 degrees C water bath. A purity of at least 90% was achieved for sorted or isolated CD4+, CD8+ and CD8+ TEMRA cells.

The data were taken from a study of CD8 T cells in Susac syndrome (dated by TCRdb to between 2018 and 2021). Turning to the overall study: The study used repertoire sequencing to test whether antigen drove CD8+ T cell activation and differentiation in Susac syndrome.

General study outcomes and caveats: The number of individuals in the TCR sequencing and HLA analysis was acknowledged as relatively small.

RNA was extracted using the RNeasy kit, and about 0.5 to 1 ug of the RNA was reverse transcribed with random hexamers. The immunoSEQ multiplex PCR assay, which covers 54 Vbeta and 13 Jbeta segments, was used to amplify TCR beta CDR3 regions. PCR amplification bias was corrected by using a synthetic template baseline for primer optimization and computational correction. Turning to the authors' computational methods: Reads were annotated to V, D and J genes according to IMGT and were analyzed with immunoSEQ Analyzer, with only productive sequences retained. To calculate clonality, Shannon entropy was normalized by log2 of the number of productive unique sequences and then subtracted from one. For each patient and control, public and private clones were evaluated among the 100 most prevalent clones. A clone was defined as Susac-specific if it was absent from the healthy and MS cohorts, from around 960 published viral clones and from other ImmuneACCESS disease sequences. Starting from the raw public reads, TCRdb applied fastp trimming at Q25, assembled clones with MiXCR and retained in-frame beta chains. Every CDR3 protein is listed once, alongside the most common genes and DNA of its rows. None of the V and J calls come from the authors' own analysis; TCRdb made them. The sample records 150,000 to 200,000 distinct CDR3 sequences, 90% to 97% of which are singletons. The ten largest clones capture 0.093% of the sample.

The specimen sequenced was CD4+ T cells from PBMCs. This TCR came from a human donor with multiple sclerosis.

The nucleotide sequence is TGTGCCAGCAGCTTATCACCTGGGTCCACTGAAGCTTTCTTT. It translates as CASSLSPGSTEAFF. The chain is assembled from TRBV7-2 and TRBJ1-1, with the D gene not clear enough to name. CDR3 length: 14 amino acids, cysteine to phenylalanine. Only CDR3 DNA remains: 42 bases, in frame from the first base. V drops 2 bases and J drops 4 bases, leaving 11 bases in between. CDR1 SGHTA and CDR2 FQGNSA are derived from the germline V gene.